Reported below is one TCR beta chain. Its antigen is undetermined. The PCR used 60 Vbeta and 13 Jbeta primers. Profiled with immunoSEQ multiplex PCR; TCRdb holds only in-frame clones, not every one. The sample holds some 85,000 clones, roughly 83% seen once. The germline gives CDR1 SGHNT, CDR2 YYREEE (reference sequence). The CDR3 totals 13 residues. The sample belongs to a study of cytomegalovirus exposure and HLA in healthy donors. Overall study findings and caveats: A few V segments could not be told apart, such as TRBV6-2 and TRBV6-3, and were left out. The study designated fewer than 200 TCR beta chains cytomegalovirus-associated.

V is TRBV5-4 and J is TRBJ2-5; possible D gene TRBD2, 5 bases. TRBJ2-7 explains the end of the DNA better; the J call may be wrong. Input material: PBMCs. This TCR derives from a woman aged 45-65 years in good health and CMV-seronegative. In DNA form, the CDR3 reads TGTGCCAGCAGCTTTGGGGAGACGTACGAGCAGTACTTC. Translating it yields CASSFGETYEQYF.